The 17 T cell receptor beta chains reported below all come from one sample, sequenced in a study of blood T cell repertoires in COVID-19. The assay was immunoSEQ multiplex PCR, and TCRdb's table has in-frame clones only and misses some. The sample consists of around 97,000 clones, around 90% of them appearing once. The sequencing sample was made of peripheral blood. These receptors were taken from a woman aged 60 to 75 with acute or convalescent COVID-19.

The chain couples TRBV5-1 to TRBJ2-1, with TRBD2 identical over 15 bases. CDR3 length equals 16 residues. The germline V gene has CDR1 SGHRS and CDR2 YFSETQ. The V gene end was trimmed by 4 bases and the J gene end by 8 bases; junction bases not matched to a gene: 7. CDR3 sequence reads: CASSPGTSGRTHEQFF. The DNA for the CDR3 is TGCGCCAGCAGCCCCGGGACTAGCGGGAGGACCCATGAGCAGTTCTTC.

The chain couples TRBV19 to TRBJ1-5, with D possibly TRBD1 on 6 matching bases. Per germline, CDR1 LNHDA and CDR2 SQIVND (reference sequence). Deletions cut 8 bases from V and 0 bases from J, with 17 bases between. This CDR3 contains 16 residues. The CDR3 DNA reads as TGTGCCAGTTCCCCCATGACAGGCTATAGCAATCAGCCCCAGCATTTT. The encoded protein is CASSPMTGYSNQPQHF.

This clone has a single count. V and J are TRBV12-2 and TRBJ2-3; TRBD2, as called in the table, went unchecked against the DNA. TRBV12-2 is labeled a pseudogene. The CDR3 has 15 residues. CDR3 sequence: CASRLGGRAPDTQYF. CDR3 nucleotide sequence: TGTGCAAGTCGCTTAGGCGGGAGGGCCCCAGATACGCAGTATTTT.

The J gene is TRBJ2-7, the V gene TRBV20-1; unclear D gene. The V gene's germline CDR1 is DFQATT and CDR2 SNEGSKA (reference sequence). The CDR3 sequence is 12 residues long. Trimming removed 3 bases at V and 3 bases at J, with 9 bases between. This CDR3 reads CSASQSYYEQYF. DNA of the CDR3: TGCAGTGCTAGTCAGTCTTACTACGAGCAGTACTTC.

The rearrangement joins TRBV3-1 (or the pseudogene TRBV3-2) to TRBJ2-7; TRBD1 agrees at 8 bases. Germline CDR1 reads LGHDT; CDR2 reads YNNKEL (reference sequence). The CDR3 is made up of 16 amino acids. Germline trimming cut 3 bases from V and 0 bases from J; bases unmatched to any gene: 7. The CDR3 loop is CASSHRRTGPSYEQYF. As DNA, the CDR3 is TGTGCCAGCAGCCACCGCAGGACAGGGCCCTCCTACGAGCAGTACTTC.

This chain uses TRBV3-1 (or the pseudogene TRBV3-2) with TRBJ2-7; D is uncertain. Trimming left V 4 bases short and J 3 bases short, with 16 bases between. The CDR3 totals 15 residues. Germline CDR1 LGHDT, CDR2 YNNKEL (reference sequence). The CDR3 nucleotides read TGTGCCAGCAGCCGAGGTCCTGGCAGTTTCTACGAGCAGTACTTC. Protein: CASSRGPGSFYEQYF.

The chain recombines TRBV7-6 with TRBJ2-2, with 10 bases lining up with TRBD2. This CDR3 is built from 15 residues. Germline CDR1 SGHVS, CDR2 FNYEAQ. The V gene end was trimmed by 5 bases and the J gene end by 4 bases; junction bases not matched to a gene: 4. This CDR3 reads CASSQAGGVTGELFF. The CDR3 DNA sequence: TGTGCCAGCAGCCAAGCGGGAGGGGTCACCGGGGAGCTGTTTTTT.

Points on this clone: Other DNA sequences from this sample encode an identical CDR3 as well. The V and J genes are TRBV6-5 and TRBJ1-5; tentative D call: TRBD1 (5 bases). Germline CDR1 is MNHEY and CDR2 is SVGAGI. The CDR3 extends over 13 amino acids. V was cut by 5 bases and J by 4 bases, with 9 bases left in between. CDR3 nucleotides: TGTGCCAGCAGTCGACAGCAAAATCAGCCCCAGCATTTT. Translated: CASSRQQNQPQHF.

CDR3 coding DNA: TGTGCCAGCAGCGCCTTGGAGGGTTACAATGAGCAGTTCTTC. Residues: CASSALEGYNEQFF. This chain links TRBV11-2 with TRBJ2-1, with D perhaps TRBD2 (6 bases). Trimming pared 5 bases from V and 4 bases from J, leaving 12 bases between. CDR1 and CDR2 (germline): SGHAT, FQNNGV. This CDR3 comprises 14 residues.

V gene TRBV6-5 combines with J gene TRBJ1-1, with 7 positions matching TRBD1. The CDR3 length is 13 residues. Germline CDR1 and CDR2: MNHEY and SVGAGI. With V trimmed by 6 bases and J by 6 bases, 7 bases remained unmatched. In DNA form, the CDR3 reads TGTGCCAGCAGGGGGACAGTGGGCCCTGAAGCTTTCTTT. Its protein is CASRGTVGPEAFF.

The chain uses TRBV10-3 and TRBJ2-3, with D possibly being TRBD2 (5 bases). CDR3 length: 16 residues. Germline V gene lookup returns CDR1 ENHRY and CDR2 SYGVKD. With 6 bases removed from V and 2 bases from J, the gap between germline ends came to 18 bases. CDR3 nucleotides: TGTGCCATCAGGCAGACTTCCGAGGGATACACAGATACGCAGTATTTT. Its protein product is CAIRQTSEGYTDTQYF.

The CDR3 protein is CASSRTMTQTGEKLFF. The DNA for the CDR3 is TGTGCCAGCAGTCGAACAATGACGCAAACAGGTGAAAAACTGTTTTTT. V is TRBV6-6 and J is TRBJ1-4; TRBD1 might be the D (5 bases). Germline loops: CDR1 MNHNY, CDR2 SVGAGI (reference sequence). The CDR3 is made up of 16 amino acids. V was shortened by 5 bases and J by 7 bases, with 20 bases between the two germline ends.

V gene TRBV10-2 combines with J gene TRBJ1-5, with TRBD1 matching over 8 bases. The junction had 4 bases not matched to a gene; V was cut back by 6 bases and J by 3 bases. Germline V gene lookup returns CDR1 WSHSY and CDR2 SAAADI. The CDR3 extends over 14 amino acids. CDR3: CASRGTGINQPQHF. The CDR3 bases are TGCGCCAGCAGAGGGACAGGCATCAATCAGCCCCAGCATTTT.

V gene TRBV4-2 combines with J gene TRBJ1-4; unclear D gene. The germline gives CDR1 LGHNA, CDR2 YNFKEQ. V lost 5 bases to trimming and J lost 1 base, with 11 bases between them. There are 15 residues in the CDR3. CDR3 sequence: CASSGGRGTNEKLFF. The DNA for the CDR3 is TGTGCCAGCAGCGGCGGGAGAGGAACTAATGAAAAACTGTTTTTT.

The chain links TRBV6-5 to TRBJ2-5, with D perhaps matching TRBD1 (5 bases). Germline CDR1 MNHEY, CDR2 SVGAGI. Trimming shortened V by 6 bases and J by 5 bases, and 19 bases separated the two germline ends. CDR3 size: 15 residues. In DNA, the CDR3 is TGTGCCAGCAGCGCCTTCAGGGCCGCTGTTGAGACCCAGTACTTC. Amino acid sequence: CASSAFRAAVETQYF.

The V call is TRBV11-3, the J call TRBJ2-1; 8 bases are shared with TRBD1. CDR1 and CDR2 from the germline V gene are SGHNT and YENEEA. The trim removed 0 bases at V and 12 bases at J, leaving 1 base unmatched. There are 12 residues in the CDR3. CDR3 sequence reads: CASSLEGTGQFF. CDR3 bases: TGTGCCAGCAGCTTAGAAGGGACAGGGCAGTTCTTC.

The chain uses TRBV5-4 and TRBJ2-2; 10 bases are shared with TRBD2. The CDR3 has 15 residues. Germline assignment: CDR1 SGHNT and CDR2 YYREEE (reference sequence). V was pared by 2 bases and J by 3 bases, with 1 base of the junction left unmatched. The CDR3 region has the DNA TGTGCCAGCAGCTTCGGACTAGCGGACACCGGGGAGCTGTTTTTT. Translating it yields CASSFGLADTGELFF. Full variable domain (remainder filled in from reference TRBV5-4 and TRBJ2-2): ETGVTQSPTHLIKTRGQQVTLRCSSQSGHNTVSWYQQALGQGPQFIFQYYREEENGRGNFPPRFSGLQFPNYSSELNVNALELDDSALYLCASSFGLADTGELFFGEGSRLTVL.